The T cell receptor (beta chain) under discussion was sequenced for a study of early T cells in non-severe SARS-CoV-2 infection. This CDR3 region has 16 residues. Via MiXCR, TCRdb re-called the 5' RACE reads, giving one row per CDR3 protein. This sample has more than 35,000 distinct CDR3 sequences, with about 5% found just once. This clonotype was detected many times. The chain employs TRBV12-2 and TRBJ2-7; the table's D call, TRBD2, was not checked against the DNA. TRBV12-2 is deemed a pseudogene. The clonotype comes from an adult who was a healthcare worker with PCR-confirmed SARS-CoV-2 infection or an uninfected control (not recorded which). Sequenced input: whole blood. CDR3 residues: CASRFYPGLAGYEQYF. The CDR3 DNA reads TGTGCAAGTCGCTTCTACCCGGGACTAGCGGGGTACGAGCAGTACTTC.